This TCR beta chain stems from a study of OX40 agonist ivuxolimab in advanced cancers. Study at large: Each patient was given ivuxolimab into a vein every 2 weeks, at 0.01 to 10 mg/kg. Patients with prior anti-PD-1, anti-PD-L1 or anti-CTLA-4 therapy were eligible; 40% had some.

The CDR3 is 15 residues long. In germline, CDR1 is GTSNPN, CDR2 SVGIG (reference sequence). Trimming stripped 1 base from V and 2 bases from J, with 12 bases between. To note about this clone: Its matching antigen is unknown.

Sequencing was performed with immunoSEQ multiplex PCR; in TCRdb, only in-frame clones are kept and a portion is missing. The table lists approximately 13,000 clones, approximately 84% of them singletons. Points from the study as a whole: At 0.1-3.0 mg/kg, partial responders had clonal expansion among the lowest observed.

With autoimmune disease history or systemic immunosuppression, patients were excluded. The rearrangement links TRBV30 to TRBJ2-1; D gene ambiguous. The clonotype was recovered from an adult with an advanced solid tumor such as melanoma, head and neck, liver or kidney cancer. This material consisted of CD4+ or CD8+ T cells sorted from blood, taken in a trial of the OX40 agonist ivuxolimab. Here the CDR3 reads CAWSEYTETYNEQFF. In DNA form, the CDR3 reads TGTGCCTGGAGTGAATACACGGAGACCTACAATGAGCAGTTCTTC. Combining the CDR3 with reference TRBV30 and TRBJ2-1 gives the whole variable domain SQTIHQWPATLVQPVGSPLSLECTVEGTSNPNLYWYRQAAGRGLQLLFYSVGIGQISSEVPQNLSASRPQDRQFILSSKKLLLSDSGFYLCAWSEYTETYNEQFFGPGTRLTVL.